The next 24 T cell receptor beta chains were all read from a single sample in a study of blood T cell repertoires in COVID-19. Sequencing used immunoSEQ multiplex PCR; TCRdb keeps in-frame clones, though not all of them. The sample has around 200,000 clones, approximately 80% seen once. Sequenced: peripheral blood. These receptors were taken from a human donor in a cohort sampled during active COVID-19.

This rearrangement joins TRBV12-5 to TRBJ2-7; 10 nucleotides line up with TRBD1. Germline trimming cut 0 bases from V and 2 bases from J; bases unmatched to any gene: 10. Looked up from germline, CDR1 is LGHNT and CDR2 is FRNRAP. There are 18 residues in the CDR3. The CDR3 region is CASGLVLTPGQGTYEQYF. The CDR3 coding sequence is TGTGCTAGTGGTTTGGTACTCACCCCGGGACAGGGGACCTACGAGCAGTACTTC.

The V gene is TRBV7-8, the J gene TRBJ2-5, with D maybe TRBD2 (7 bases). The CDR3 consists of 15 residues. CDR1 and CDR2 (germline): SGHVS, FQNEAQ. V lost 5 bases and J 4 bases, leaving 17 bases between the germline ends. This CDR3 reads CASSRLLGGRETQYF. For the CDR3, the DNA is TGTGCCAGCAGCCGTCTGCTGGGGGGGCGAGAGACCCAGTACTTC.

This rearrangement joins TRBV12-3 or TRBV12-4 to TRBJ1-2; 9 nucleotides align to TRBD1. The ends lost 6 bases at V and 5 bases at J; junction bases unmatched: 4. The CDR3 has 13 residues. The CDR3 bases are TGTGCCAGCAGCAGGGACAGGGTATATGGCTACACCTTC. This translates into CASSRDRVYGYTF.

The rearrangement uses TRBV5-1 and TRBJ1-2; the match to TRBD1 covers 7 bases. In germline, CDR1 is SGHRS, CDR2 YFSETQ. Trimming removed 0 bases from V and 8 bases from J; junction bases left unmatched: 13. The CDR3 covers 16 residues. The DNA of the CDR3 is TGCGCCAGCAGCTTGGGCGGGGATAGGGGGCAGTCCGGCTACACCTTC. It yields the protein CASSLGGDRGQSGYTF.

The chain has TRBV16 and TRBJ1-2; D ambiguous. Per the germline V gene, CDR1 is KGHSY and CDR2 is FQNENV. The V end was cut by 4 bases, the J end by 2 bases, with 17 bases between. The length of the CDR3 is 16 residues. The chain's CDR3 is CASSPLAGRVNYGYTF. CDR3 DNA sequence: TGTGCCAGCAGCCCATTAGCTGGCCGGGTGAACTATGGCTACACCTTC.

The gene calls are TRBV19 and TRBJ1-3; TRBD1 matches at 9 bases. Looked up from germline, CDR1 is LNHDA and CDR2 is SQIVND (reference sequence). J was trimmed by 4 bases and V by 4 bases; bases with no gene match: 5. CDR3 length: 15 amino acids. CDR3 region: CASSTRDRVGNTIYF. DNA of the CDR3: TGTGCCAGTAGTACGCGGGACAGGGTCGGAAACACCATATATTTT.

The chain is built from TRBV4-2 and TRBJ2-3; 13 bases match TRBD2. This CDR3 contains 16 residues. Germline values: CDR1 LGHNA, CDR2 YNFKEQ. Germline trimming cut 4 bases from V and 3 bases from J; bases unmatched to any gene: 4. The chain's CDR3 is CASSLGTSGETDTQYF. In nucleotides, the CDR3 is TGTGCCAGCAGCCTAGGGACTAGCGGGGAAACAGATACGCAGTATTTT.

This clone was counted once. V usage is TRBV7-2 and J usage is TRBJ2-7, with TRBD2 identical over 8 bases. There are 14 residues in the CDR3. In germline, CDR1 is SGHTA, CDR2 FQGNSA. Trimming removed 8 bases from V and 1 base from J; junction bases left unmatched: 7. The chain's CDR3 is CASGWAGGSYEQYF. CDR3 sequence (DNA): TGTGCCAGCGGATGGGCGGGGGGATCCTACGAGCAGTACTTC.

The chain uses TRBV5-1 and TRBJ2-6, with 9 bases identical to TRBD1. CDR1 is SGHRS and CDR2 is YFSETQ in the germline V gene. There are 17 residues in the CDR3. V dropped 5 bases and J dropped 2; count of bases not matched to a gene: 8. The CDR3 DNA reads as TGCGCCAGCAGGGCCGGGACAGGGTTGACTGGGGCCAACGTCCTGACTTTC. It yields the protein CASRAGTGLTGANVLTF. Complete variable domain (other parts from reference TRBV5-1 and TRBJ2-6): KAGVTQTPRYLIKTRGQQVTLSCSPISGHRSVSWYQQTPGQGLQFLFEYFSETQRNKGNFPGRFSGRQFSNSRSEMNVSTLELGDSALYLCASRAGTGLTGANVLTFGAGSRLTVL.

This sequence joins TRBV5-1 and TRBJ2-7; 11 bases are a match to TRBD1. Germline V gene sequence: CDR1 SGHRS, CDR2 YFSETQ. The ends lost 6 bases at V and 3 bases at J; junction bases unmatched: 5. The CDR3 is 14 amino acids. DNA for the CDR3: TGCGCCAGCATGTGGACAGGGGGCGGCTACGAGCAGTACTTC. It is translated as CASMWTGGGYEQYF.

The V call is TRBV6-5, the J call TRBJ2-1; 7 bases line up with TRBD1. Per the germline V gene, CDR1 is MNHEY and CDR2 is SVGAGI. The junction had 5 bases not matched to a gene; V was cut back by 6 bases and J by 0 bases. CDR3 length: 15 amino acids. The CDR3 here is CASSTGTASYNEQFF. CDR3 sequence (DNA): TGTGCCAGCAGCACCGGGACAGCCTCCTACAATGAGCAGTTCTTC.

The chain carries TRBV15 and TRBJ1-1; 8 nucleotides match TRBD1. CDR1 LNHNV and CDR2 YYDKDF come from the germline V gene (reference sequence). The V and J ends lost 3 bases and 2 bases, in that order; junction bases with no gene match: 5. This CDR3 region has 15 residues. The CDR3 spells CATSRTGDPNTEAFF. CDR3 sequence (DNA): TGTGCCACCAGCAGGACAGGGGATCCTAACACTGAAGCTTTCTTT.

For this clone: This sample also contains other DNA sequences that code for the same CDR3. V is TRBV19 and J is TRBJ2-7; tentatively, D is TRBD2 (7 bases). The V gene lost 1 base and the J gene lost 0 bases, with 10 bases spanning the gap. The CDR3 spans 15 residues. Germline assignment: CDR1 LNHDA and CDR2 SQIVND (reference sequence). CDR3 amino acids: CASSIGGGNSYEQYF. As DNA, the CDR3 is TGTGCCAGTAGTATAGGGGGGGGCAACTCCTACGAGCAGTACTTC.

V gene TRBV5-1 combines with J gene TRBJ1-6; D is undetermined. V was pared by 1 base and J by 5 bases, with 7 bases between. The length of the CDR3 is 14 residues. Germline V gene data show CDR1 as SGHRS and CDR2 as YFSETQ. The CDR3: CASSLRHDNSPLHF. In nucleotides, the CDR3 is TGCGCCAGCAGCTTGCGACACGATAATTCACCCCTCCACTTT. The whole variable domain, remainder taken from reference TRBV5-1 and TRBJ1-6, is KAGVTQTPRYLIKTRGQQVTLSCSPISGHRSVSWYQQTPGQGLQFLFEYFSETQRNKGNFPGRFSGRQFSNSRSEMNVSTLELGDSALYLCASSLRHDNSPLHFGNGTRLTVT.

J is TRBJ2-3 and V is TRBV9; D remains unclear. Per germline, CDR1 SGDLS and CDR2 YYNGEE. The CDR3 is made up of 15 amino acids. Trimming removed 4 bases at V and 2 bases at J, with 14 bases between. The CDR3 DNA reads as TGTGCCAGCAGCCCACAGCTTTATCCCACAGATACGCAGTATTTT. Its translation is CASSPQLYPTDTQYF.

The V call is TRBV6-5, the J call TRBJ1-1; a possible D gene is TRBD1 (6 bases). The germline gives CDR1 MNHEY, CDR2 SVGAGI. Trimming cost V 4 bases and J 4 bases, with 16 bases left between them. The CDR3 is 15 amino acids. The CDR3 nucleotides are TGTGCCAGCAGTTCAAACACAGGGATGAGCACTGAAGCTTTCTTT. It encodes CASSSNTGMSTEAFF.

The CDR3 protein is CASSSKGRGHGYTF. The CDR3 region has the DNA TGTGCCAGCAGCTCCAAGGGCAGGGGGCATGGCTACACCTTC. This chain uses TRBV25-1 with TRBJ1-2, with 8 positions matching TRBD1. CDR1 is MGHDK and CDR2 is SYGVNS in the germline V gene. The V gene end was trimmed by 6 bases and the J gene end by 6 bases; junction bases not matched to a gene: 9. This CDR3 has 14 amino acids.

The rearrangement uses TRBV6-1 and TRBJ1-4; TRBD1 matches 9 bases. Looked up from germline, CDR1 is MNHNS and CDR2 is SASEGT. J was trimmed by 0 bases and V by 4 bases; bases with no gene match: 3. This CDR3 has 16 residues. As DNA, the CDR3 is TGTGCCAGCAGTGTAGGACAGGGGCCAACTAATGAAAAACTGTTTTTT. This translates into CASSVGQGPTNEKLFF.

The chain uses TRBV9 and TRBJ2-5, with a weak D call TRBD2 (5 bases). This CDR3 has 14 amino acids. V dropped 2 bases and J dropped 2 bases, with 10 bases sitting between them. CDR1 and CDR2 from the germline V gene are SGDLS and YYNGEE. This CDR3 reads CASSVGVAQETQYF. The DNA of the CDR3 is TGTGCCAGCAGCGTCGGGGTCGCGCAAGAGACCCAGTACTTC. Full variable domain (missing parts from reference TRBV9 and TRBJ2-5): DSGVTQTPKHLITATGQRVTLRCSPRSGDLSVYWYQQSLDQGLQFLIQYYNGEERAKGNILERFSAQQFPDLHSELNLSSLELGDSALYFCASSVGVAQETQYFGPGTRLLVL.

The V call is TRBV10-3, the J call TRBJ2-5, with 10 bases identical to TRBD1. Germline CDR1 is ENHRY and CDR2 is SYGVKD. The CDR3 spans 14 residues. J gave up 2 bases and V 6 bases, and 3 bases lay outside the gene matches. Written as DNA, the CDR3 is TGTGCCATCAGCCGGGACAGGGGTCAAGAGACCCAGTACTTC. This translates into CAISRDRGQETQYF.

J is TRBJ2-7 and V is TRBV29-1; tentative D call: TRBD1 (5 bases). Germline lookup yields CDR1 SQVTM and CDR2 ANQGSEA. Trimming removed 4 bases from V and 5 bases from J, with 24 bases in between. CDR3 size: 16 residues. This CDR3 is CSVGTRFGQGAHEQYF. CDR3 in DNA: TGCAGCGTTGGTACTCGCTTCGGGCAGGGTGCCCACGAGCAGTACTTC.

The rearrangement uses TRBV7-6 and TRBJ2-1; 10 nucleotides match TRBD2. Looked up from germline, CDR1 is SGHVS and CDR2 is FNYEAQ. Trimming took 5 bases from V and 5 from J; bases not matched to a gene: 6. There are 15 residues in the CDR3. The CDR3 region has the DNA TGTGCCAGCAGCCCTAGCGGGGGAAAGGACAATGAGCAGTTCTTC. This gives the protein CASSPSGGKDNEQFF.

This chain connects TRBV9 to TRBJ2-5, with TRBD2 identical over 10 bases. V was pared by 0 bases and J by 7 bases, with 12 bases of the junction left unmatched. Germline V gene data show CDR1 as SGDLS and CDR2 as YYNGEE. The CDR3 spans 17 residues. The CDR3 loop reads CASSVGGLAGVLGTQYF. The CDR3 DNA reads TGTGCCAGCAGCGTAGGAGGTCTAGCGGGGGTTCTTGGGACCCAGTACTTC.

The J gene is TRBJ1-2, the V gene TRBV3-1 (or the pseudogene TRBV3-2); D remains ambiguous. Per germline, CDR1 LGHDT and CDR2 YNNKEL (reference sequence). V lost 2 bases to trimming and J lost 5 bases, with 15 bases between them. The CDR3 has 15 amino acids. CDR3 DNA sequence: TGTGCCAGCAGCCAACTGGGCCAAGGATTATATGGCTACACCTTC. Its protein is CASSQLGQGLYGYTF.